The clone carrying this T cell receptor (beta chain) was seen many times. These data are taken from a study of T-cell reconstitution after alpha-beta-depleted transplantation in children. The V gene lost 3 bases and the J gene lost 0 bases, with 11 bases spanning the gap. Germline assignment: CDR1 SQVTM and CDR2 ANQGSEA. This CDR3 is built from 14 residues. The authors prepared the TCRbeta library with unique molecular identifiers. Each CDR3 protein gets one entry after TCRdb re-called the PCR reads with MiXCR. Of about 610,000 distinct CDR3 sequences listed, 8% to 11% are singletons. Sequencing was performed on PBMCs from the stem cell graft donor, taken from the stem cell graft. The genes are TRBV29-1 and TRBJ1-1; D is unclear. This TCR derives from a human donor who donated a stem cell graft to a child with acute myeloid leukemia. CDR3 DNA sequence: TGCAGCGTTGATGCAGGACTTATGAACACTGAAGCTTTCTTT. Translated, it gives CSVDAGLMNTEAFF.